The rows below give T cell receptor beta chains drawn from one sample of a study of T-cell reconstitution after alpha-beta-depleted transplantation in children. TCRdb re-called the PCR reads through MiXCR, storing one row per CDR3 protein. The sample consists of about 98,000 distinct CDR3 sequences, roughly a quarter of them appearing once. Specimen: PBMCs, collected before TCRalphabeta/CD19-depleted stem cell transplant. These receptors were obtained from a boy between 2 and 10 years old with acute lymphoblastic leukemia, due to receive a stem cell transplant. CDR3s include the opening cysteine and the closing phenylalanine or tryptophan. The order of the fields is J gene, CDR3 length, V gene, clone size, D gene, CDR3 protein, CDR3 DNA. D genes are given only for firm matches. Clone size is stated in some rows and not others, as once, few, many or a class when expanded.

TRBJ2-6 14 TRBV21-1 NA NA CASSTRAGANVLTF TGTGCCAGCAGCACCAGGGCTGGGGCCAACGTCCTGACTTTC
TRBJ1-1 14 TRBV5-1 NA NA CASSYDARNTEAFF TGCGCCAGCAGCTACGATGCAAGGAACACTGAAGCTTTCTTT
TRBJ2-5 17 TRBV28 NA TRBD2 CASSLPHLAEGLETQYF TGTGCCAGCAGTTTACCTCATCTAGCGGAGGGGCTGGAGACCCAGTACTTC
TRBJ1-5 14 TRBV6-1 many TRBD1 CASSADRGKQPQHF TGTGCCAGCAGTGCAGACAGGGGGAAACAGCCCCAGCATTTT
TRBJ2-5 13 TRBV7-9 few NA CASSSRDSKTQYF TGTGCCAGCAGCTCCCGGGACTCCAAGACCCAGTACTTC
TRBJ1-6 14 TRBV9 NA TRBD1 CASSGQGQDSPLHF TGTGCCAGCTCAGGACAGGGACAGGATTCACCCCTCCACTTT
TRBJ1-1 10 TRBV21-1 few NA CATQHTEAFF TGTGCCACCCAACACACTGAAGCTTTCTTT
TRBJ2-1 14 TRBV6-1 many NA CASSEAAGPNEQFF TGTGCCAGCAGTGAAGCAGCGGGCCCCAATGAGCAGTTCTTC
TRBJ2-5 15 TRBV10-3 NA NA CAISELYGGKETQYF TGTGCCATCAGTGAATTGTACGGCGGGAAAGAGACCCAGTACTTC
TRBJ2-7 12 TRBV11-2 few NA CASSFSAYEQYF TGTGCCAGCAGCTTTAGTGCCTACGAGCAGTACTTC
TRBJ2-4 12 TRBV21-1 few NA CASSKARLSTYF TGTGCCAGCAGCAAAGCGCGACTCTCCACTTACTTC
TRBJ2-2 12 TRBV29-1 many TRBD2 CSALAWTGELFF TGCAGCGCACTAGCGTGGACCGGGGAGCTGTTTTTT
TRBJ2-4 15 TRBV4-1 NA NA CASSHPGLGKNIQYF TGCGCCAGCAGCCATCCGGGACTGGGGAAAAACATTCAGTACTTC
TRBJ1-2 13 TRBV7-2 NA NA CASSTNNFYGYTF TGTGCCAGCAGCACCAATAACTTCTATGGCTACACCTTC
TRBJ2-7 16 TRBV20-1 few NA CSARNRSAPSSYEQYF TGCAGTGCTAGAAACCGGTCTGCTCCCAGCTCCTACGAGCAGTACTTC
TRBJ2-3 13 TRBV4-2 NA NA CASSRNRADTQYF TGTGCCAGCAGCCGAAATCGGGCAGATACGCAGTATTTT
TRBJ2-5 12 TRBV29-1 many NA CSVEVGVETQYF TGCAGCGTTGAGGTCGGGGTAGAGACCCAGTACTTC
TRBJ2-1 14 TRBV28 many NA CASSQRRGLSEQFF TGTGCCAGCAGTCAAAGGAGGGGCCTCTCTGAGCAGTTCTTC
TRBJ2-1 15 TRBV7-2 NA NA CASSPGSTNYNEQFF TGTGCCAGCAGCCCAGGGAGTACCAACTACAATGAGCAGTTCTTC
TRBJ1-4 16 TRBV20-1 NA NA CSARDLDRQFNEKLFF TGCAGTGCTAGAGACTTGGACCGTCAGTTTAATGAAAAACTGTTTTTT
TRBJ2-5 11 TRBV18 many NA CASSPEETQYF TGTGCCAGCTCACCTGAAGAGACCCAGTACTTC
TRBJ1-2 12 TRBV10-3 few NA CAISDPEGGYTF TGTGCCATCAGTGACCCCGAAGGTGGCTACACCTTC
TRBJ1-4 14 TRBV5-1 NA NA CASSLGPTNEKLFF TGCGCCAGCAGCCTGGGACCGACTAATGAAAAACTGTTTTTT
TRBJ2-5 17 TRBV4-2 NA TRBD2 CASSQKTSGGGGETQYF TGTGCCAGCAGCCAGAAGACTAGCGGAGGAGGCGGAGAGACCCAGTACTTC
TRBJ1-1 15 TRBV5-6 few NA CASSSRPASHTEAFF TGTGCCAGCAGCTCCAGACCCGCGTCTCACACTGAAGCTTTCTTT
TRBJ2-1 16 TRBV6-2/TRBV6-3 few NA CASSTPAASSYNEQFF TGTGCCAGCAGCACCCCAGCGGCAAGCTCCTACAATGAGCAGTTCTTC
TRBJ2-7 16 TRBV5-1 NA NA CASSLAGGSPPYEQYF TGCGCCAGCAGCTTGGCCGGTGGCTCTCCCCCTTACGAGCAGTACTTC
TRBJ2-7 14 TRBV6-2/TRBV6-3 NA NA CASSRTVLPYEQYF TGTGCCAGCAGTCGGACCGTGCTTCCCTACGAGCAGTACTTC
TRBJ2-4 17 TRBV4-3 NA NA CASSQEGRGWAKNIQYF TGCGCCAGCAGCCAAGAGGGCAGGGGATGGGCTAAAAACATTCAGTACTTC